This T cell receptor (beta chain) derives from a study of T cells in Graves' hyperthyroidism and ophthalmopathy. Study background: Peripheral blood was drawn at first diagnosis, prior to all treatment.

The CDR3 has 18 residues. The junction had 10 bases not matched to a gene; V was cut back by 7 bases and J by 0 bases. A word on this clonotype: Its target is unknown.

Out of 8.5 to 10 ml of fresh peripheral blood came the PBMCs. Regions amplified from RNA transcripts were the TCR beta CDR3 regions. Researchers ran a first-round RT-PCR on the TCR CDR3 using the HTBI primer set. TCRdb reanalysed the multiplex PCR reads using MiXCR and keeps one entry per CDR3 protein. The sample has under 350,000 distinct CDR3 sequences; around 20% are singletons. Study-level points and caveats: Ophthalmopathy was predicted by the model a median of about six months ahead of onset. Ophthalmopathy and stable hyperthyroidism were separated by a 13 V-J model.

The chain links TRBV12-3 or TRBV12-4 to TRBJ1-5; 12 bases align to TRBD1. Sequencing was done on a sample of blood. This receptor was identified in a woman aged 45-65 years with Graves' hyperthyroidism. CDR3 protein: CASTLGTGGGSSNQPQHF. The CDR3 nucleotides are TGTGCCAGCACTCTAGGGACAGGGGGCGGAAGTAGCAATCAGCCCCAGCATTTT.